This entry is about one TCR beta chain. Recruits, aged roughly 18 to 95 years, lived in under 25 US areas. Symptom resolution, clearance, or two negative PCRs marked the recovered donors of Cohort 3. The data are from a study of blood T cell repertoires in COVID-19. Study background: T cells, B-cell-depleted T cells, or PBMCs provided the cDNA or gDNA that served as material.

The junction had 24 bases not matched to a gene; V was cut back by 6 bases and J by 6 bases. CDR1 is SGHRS, CDR2 YFSETQ, per germline. The CDR3 is made up of 18 amino acids. Sequencing was performed with immunoSEQ multiplex PCR; in TCRdb, only in-frame clones are kept and a portion is missing. The data contain 150,000 or so clones, approximately 83% of them singletons. The chain recombines TRBV5-1 with TRBJ2-7, with 7 bases aligning to TRBD1. Sequencing used PBMCs or T cells enriched from blood (not recorded which). The receptor was derived from a man over 45 who had recovered from COVID-19. CDR3 region: CASTFEGARSSAVGEQYF. The CDR3 region has the DNA TGCGCCAGCACCTTCGAGGGGGCTAGGAGTTCCGCCGTAGGCGAGCAGTACTTC.